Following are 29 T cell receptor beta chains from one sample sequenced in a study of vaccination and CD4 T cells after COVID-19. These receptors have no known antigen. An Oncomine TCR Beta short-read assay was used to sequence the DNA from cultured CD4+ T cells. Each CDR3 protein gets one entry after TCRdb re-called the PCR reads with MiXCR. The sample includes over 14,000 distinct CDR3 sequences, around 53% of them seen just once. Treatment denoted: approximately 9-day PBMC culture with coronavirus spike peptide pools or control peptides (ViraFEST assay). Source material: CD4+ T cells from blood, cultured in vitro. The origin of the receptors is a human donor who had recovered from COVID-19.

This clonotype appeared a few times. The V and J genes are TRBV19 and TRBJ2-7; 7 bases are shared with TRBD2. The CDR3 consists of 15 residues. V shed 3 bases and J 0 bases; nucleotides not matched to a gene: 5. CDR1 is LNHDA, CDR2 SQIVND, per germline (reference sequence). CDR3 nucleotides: TGTGCCAGTAGTATCCGGGGCGGGAGCTCCTACGAGCAGTACTTC. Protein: CASSIRGGSSYEQYF.

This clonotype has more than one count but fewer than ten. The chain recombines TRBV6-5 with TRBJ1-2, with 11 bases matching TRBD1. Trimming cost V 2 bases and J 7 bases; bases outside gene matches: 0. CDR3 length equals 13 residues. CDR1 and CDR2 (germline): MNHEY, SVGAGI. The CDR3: CASSYGTGGGYTF. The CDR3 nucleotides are TGTGCCAGCAGTTACGGGACAGGGGGTGGCTACACCTTC.

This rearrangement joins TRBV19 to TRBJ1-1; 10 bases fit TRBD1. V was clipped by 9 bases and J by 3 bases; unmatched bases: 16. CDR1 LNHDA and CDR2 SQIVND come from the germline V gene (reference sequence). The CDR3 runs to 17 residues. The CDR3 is CASLGTGDEKHYTEAFF. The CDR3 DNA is TGTGCCAGCCTCGGGACAGGGGACGAAAAACACTACACTGAAGCTTTCTTT.

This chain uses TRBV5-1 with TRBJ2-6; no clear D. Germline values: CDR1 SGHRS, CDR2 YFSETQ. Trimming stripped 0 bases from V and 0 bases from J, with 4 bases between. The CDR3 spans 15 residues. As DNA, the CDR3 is TGCGCCAGCAGCTTGGCCTACTCTGGGGCCAACGTCCTGACTTTC. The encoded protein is CASSLAYSGANVLTF.

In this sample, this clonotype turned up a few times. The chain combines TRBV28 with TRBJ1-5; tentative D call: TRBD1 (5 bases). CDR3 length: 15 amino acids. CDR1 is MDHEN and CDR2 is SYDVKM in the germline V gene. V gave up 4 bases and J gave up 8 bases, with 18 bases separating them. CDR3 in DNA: TGTGCCAGCAGTTCCCATGGGGGGTCCCAGGAGCCCCAGCATTTT. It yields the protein CASSSHGGSQEPQHF.

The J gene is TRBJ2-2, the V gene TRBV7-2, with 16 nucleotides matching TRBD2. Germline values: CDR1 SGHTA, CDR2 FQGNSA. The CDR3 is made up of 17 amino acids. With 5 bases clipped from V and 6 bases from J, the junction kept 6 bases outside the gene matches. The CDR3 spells CASSPGTSGRASGELFF. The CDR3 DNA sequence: TGTGCCAGCAGCCCCGGGACTAGCGGGAGGGCCTCCGGGGAGCTGTTTTTT.

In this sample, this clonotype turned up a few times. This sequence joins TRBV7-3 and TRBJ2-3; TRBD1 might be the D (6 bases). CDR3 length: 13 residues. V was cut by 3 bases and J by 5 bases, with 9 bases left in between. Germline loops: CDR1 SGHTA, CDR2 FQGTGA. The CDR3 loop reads CASSLGAGDTQYF. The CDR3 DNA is TGTGCCAGCAGCTTGGGGGCTGGAGATACGCAGTATTTT.

The CDR3 sequence is CASSPDRSPDTQYF. The CDR3 DNA follows: TGTGCCAGCAGTCCGGACAGAAGCCCAGATACGCAGTATTTT. The chain uses TRBV2 and TRBJ2-3; maybe TRBD1 (6 bases). Germline CDR1 is SNHLY and CDR2 is FYNNEI. The length of the CDR3 is 14 residues. Trimming left V 5 bases short and J 4 bases short, with 13 bases between. Complete variable domain (other parts from reference TRBV2 and TRBJ2-3): EPEVTQTPSHQVTQMGQEVILRCVPISNHLYFYWYRQILGQKVEFLVSFYNNEISEKSEIFDDQFSVERPDGSNFTLKIRSTKLEDSAMYFCASSPDRSPDTQYFGPGTRLTVL.

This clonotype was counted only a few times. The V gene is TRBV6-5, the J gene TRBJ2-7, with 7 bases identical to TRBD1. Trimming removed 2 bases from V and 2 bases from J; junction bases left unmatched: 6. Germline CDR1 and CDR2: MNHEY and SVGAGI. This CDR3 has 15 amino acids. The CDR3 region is CASSYRQGATYEQYF. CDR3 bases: TGTGCCAGCAGTTACCGACAGGGCGCGACCTACGAGCAGTACTTC.

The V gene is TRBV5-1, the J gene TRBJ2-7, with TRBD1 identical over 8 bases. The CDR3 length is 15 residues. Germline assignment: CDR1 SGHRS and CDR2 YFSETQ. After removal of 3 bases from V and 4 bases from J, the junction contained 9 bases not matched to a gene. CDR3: CASSSGQGWHYEQYF. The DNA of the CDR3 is TGCGCCAGCAGCTCCGGACAGGGTTGGCATTACGAGCAGTACTTC. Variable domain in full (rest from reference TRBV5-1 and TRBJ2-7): KAGVTQTPRYLIKTRGQQVTLSCSPISGHRSVSWYQQTPGQGLQFLFEYFSETQRNKGNFPGRFSGRQFSNSRSEMNVSTLELGDSALYLCASSSGQGWHYEQYFGPGTRLTVT.

The CDR3: CASRSYSSGSYNEQFF. The CDR3 DNA follows: TGTGCCAGCAGGAGCTATTCATCGGGTTCCTACAATGAGCAGTTCTTC. The chain carries TRBV11-1 and TRBJ2-1; D is unclear. V lost 6 bases and J lost 1, with 16 bases in between. CDR1 and CDR2 (germline): SGHAT, FQDESV (reference sequence). This CDR3 comprises 16 residues.

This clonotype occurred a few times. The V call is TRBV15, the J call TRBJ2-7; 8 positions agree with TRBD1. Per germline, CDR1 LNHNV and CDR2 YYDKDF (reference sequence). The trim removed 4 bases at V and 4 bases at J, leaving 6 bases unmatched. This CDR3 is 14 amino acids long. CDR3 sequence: CATSTPQGEYEQYF. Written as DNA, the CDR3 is TGTGCCACCAGCACACCACAGGGGGAGTACGAGCAGTACTTC.

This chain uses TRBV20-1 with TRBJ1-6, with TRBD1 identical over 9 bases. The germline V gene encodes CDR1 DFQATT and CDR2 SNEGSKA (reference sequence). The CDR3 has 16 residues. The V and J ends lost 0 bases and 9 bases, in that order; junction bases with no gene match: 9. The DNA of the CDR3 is TGCAGTGCTAGAGACAAGCCGGGACAGGGAGGTTCACCCCTCCACTTT. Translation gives CSARDKPGQGGSPLHF.

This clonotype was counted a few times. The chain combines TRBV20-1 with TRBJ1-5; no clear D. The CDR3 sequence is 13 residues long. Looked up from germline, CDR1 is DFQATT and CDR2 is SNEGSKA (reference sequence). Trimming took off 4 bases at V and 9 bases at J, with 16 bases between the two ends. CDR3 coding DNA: TGCAGTGCTACCCCGGGTCCCCTTCGGCCCCAGCATTTT. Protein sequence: CSATPGPLRPQHF.

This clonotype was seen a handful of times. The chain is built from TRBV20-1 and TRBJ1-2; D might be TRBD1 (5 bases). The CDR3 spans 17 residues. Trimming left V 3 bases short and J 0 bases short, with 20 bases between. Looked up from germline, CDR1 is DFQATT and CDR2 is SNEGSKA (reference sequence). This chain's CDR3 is CSASGSRAKGTNYGYTF. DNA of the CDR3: TGCAGTGCTAGCGGCTCCAGGGCCAAGGGCACTAACTATGGCTACACCTTC.

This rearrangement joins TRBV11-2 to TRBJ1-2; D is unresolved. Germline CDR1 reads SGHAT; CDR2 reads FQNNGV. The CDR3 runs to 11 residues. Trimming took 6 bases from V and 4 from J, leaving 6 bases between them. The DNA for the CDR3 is TGTGCCAGCAGTCCGACCTATGGCTACACCTTC. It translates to CASSPTYGYTF.

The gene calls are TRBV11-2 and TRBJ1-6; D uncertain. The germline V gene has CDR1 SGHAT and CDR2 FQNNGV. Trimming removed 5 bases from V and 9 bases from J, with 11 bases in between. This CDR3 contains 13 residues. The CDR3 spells CASSAAAFSPLHF. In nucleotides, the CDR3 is TGTGCCAGCAGCGCGGCGGCATTTTCACCCCTCCACTTT.

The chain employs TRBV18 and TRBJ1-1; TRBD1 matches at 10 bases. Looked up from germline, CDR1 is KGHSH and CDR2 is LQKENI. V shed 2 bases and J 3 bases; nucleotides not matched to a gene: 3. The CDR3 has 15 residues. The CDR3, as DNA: TGTGCCAGCTCACCAACCGGGACAGGGGACACTGAAGCTTTCTTT. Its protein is CASSPTGTGDTEAFF.

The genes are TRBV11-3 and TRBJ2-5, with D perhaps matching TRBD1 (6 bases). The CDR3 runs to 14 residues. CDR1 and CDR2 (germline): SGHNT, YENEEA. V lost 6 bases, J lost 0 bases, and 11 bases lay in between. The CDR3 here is CASRPGQNQETQYF. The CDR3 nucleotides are TGTGCCAGCAGACCCGGACAGAACCAAGAGACCCAGTACTTC.

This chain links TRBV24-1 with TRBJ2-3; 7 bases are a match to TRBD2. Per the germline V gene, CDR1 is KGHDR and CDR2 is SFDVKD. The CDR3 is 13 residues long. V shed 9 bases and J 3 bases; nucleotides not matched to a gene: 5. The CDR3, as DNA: TGTGCCACCGCCTTGGGGGGGACAGATACGCAGTATTTT. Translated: CATALGGTDTQYF.

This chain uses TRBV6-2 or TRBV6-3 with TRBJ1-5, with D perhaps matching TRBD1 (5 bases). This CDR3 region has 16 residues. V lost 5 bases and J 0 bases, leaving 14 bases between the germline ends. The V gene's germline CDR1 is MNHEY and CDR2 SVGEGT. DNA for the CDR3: TGTGCCAGCAGTAAGACGGGGGGACTTAGCAATCAGCCCCAGCATTTT. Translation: CASSKTGGLSNQPQHF.

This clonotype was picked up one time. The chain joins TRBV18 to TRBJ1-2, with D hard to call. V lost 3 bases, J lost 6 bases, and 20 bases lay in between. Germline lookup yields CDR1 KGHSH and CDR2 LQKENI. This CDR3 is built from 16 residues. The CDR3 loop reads CASSPGGVVPADGYTF. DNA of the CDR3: TGTGCCAGCTCACCCGGCGGTGTGGTGCCCGCCGATGGCTACACCTTC.

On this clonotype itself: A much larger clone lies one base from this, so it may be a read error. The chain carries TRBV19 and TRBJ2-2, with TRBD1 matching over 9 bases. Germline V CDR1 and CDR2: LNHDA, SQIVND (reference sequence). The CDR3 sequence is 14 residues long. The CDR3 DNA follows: TGTGCCAGTAGTATCCTCCGACAGGGGGTGGAGCCGTTTTTT. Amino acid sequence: CASSILRQGVEPFF.

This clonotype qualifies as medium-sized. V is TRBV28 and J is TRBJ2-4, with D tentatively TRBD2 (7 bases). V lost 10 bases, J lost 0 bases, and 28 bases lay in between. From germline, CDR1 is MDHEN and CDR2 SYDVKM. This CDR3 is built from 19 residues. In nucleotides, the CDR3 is TGTGCCACCATGAGGGGGGGTGGGTCTAGGGTGGGAGCCAAAAACATTCAGTACTTC. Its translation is CATMRGGGSRVGAKNIQYF. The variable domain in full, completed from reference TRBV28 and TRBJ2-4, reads DVKVTQSSRYLVKRTGEKVFLECVQDMDHENMFWYRQDPGLGLRLIYFSYDVKMKEKGDIPEGYSVSREKKERFSLILESASTNQTSMYLCATMRGGGSRVGAKNIQYFGAGTRLSVL.

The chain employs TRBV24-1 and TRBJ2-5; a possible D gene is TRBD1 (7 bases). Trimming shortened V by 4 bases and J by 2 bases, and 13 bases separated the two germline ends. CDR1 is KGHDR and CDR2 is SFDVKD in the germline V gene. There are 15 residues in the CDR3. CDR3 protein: CATSEGGRGQETQYF. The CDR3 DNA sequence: TGTGCCACCAGTGAGGGGGGCAGGGGGCAAGAGACCCAGTACTTC.

CDR3 residues: CSVERREQAGELFF. The CDR3 nucleotides read TGCAGCGTTGAAAGACGGGAGCAGGCCGGGGAGCTGTTTTTT. The chain combines TRBV29-1 with TRBJ2-2; TRBD2 is a possible D gene (6 bases). The CDR3 runs to 14 residues. The germline V gene has CDR1 SQVTM and CDR2 ANQGSEA. The V end was cut by 2 bases, the J end by 6 bases, with 13 bases between.

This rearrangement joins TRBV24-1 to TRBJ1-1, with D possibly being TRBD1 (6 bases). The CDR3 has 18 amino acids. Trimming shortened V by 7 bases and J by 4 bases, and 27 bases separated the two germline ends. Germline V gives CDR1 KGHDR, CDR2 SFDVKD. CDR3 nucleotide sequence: TGTGCCACCAGCGGGGAGAAAGGGGGGCGCGGGGGTAGCACTGAAGCTTTCTTT. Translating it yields CATSGEKGGRGGSTEAFF.

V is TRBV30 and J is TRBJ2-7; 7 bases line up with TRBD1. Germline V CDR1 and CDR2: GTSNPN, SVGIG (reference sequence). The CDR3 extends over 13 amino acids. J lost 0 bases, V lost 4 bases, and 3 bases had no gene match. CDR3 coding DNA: TGTGCCTGGACGAGGGGGCCCTCCTACGAGCAGTACTTC. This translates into CAWTRGPSYEQYF. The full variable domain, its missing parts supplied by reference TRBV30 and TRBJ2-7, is SQTIHQWPATLVQPVGSPLSLECTVEGTSNPNLYWYRQAAGRGLQLLFYSVGIGQISSEVPQNLSASRPQDRQFILSSKKLLLSDSGFYLCAWTRGPSYEQYFGPGTRLTVT.

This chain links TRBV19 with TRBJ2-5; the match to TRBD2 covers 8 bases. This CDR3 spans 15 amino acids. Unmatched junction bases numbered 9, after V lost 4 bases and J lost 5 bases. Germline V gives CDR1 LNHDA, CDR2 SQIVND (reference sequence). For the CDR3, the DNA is TGTGCCAGTAGTACCCCCGGACTAGCCCGTGAGACCCAGTACTTC. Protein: CASSTPGLARETQYF.